Shown below are 14 T cell receptor beta chains from a single sample sequenced in a study of blood T cell repertoires in COVID-19. Assay used: immunoSEQ multiplex PCR; TCRdb lists only in-frame clones, some missing. Of some 200,000 clones in the sample, roughly 87% were seen once. Sequencing input: peripheral blood. These receptors were collected from a woman aged 18-29 years who had recovered from COVID-19.

This chain connects TRBV6-5 to TRBJ2-7; D not resolved. The CDR3 spans 16 residues. Trimming stripped 2 bases from V and 0 bases from J, with 14 bases between. The germline V gene encodes CDR1 MNHEY and CDR2 SVGAGI. CDR3: CASSYGRAASSYEQYF. CDR3 coding DNA: TGTGCCAGCAGTTACGGGCGAGCTGCCAGCTCCTACGAGCAGTACTTC.

The rearrangement joins TRBV28 to TRBJ1-2; 7 bases are a match to TRBD1. This CDR3 contains 13 residues. V gave up 1 base and J gave up 4 bases; unmatched junction bases: 0. The germline CDR1 and CDR2 sequences are MDHEN and SYDVKM. Here the CDR3 DNA reads TGTGCCAGCAGTTTATCAGGGGGCTATGGCTACACCTTC. This codes for CASSLSGGYGYTF.

The V and J genes are TRBV5-1 and TRBJ2-7; 7 bases agree with TRBD1. This CDR3 contains 14 residues. In germline, CDR1 is SGHRS, CDR2 YFSETQ. The J segment lost 5 bases and the V segment lost 0 bases, leaving 5 bases of the junction unmatched. The chain's CDR3 is CASSLETGSHEQYF. The CDR3 coding sequence is TGCGCCAGCAGCTTGGAGACAGGGTCCCACGAGCAGTACTTC.

This clone showed up just a few times. The CDR3 loop reads CSASGAGSSYNEQFF. The CDR3 DNA reads as TGCAGTGCTAGTGGTGCCGGGAGCTCCTACAATGAGCAGTTCTTC. The chain uses TRBV20-1 and TRBJ2-1; tentative D call: TRBD2 (6 bases). The V end lost 3 bases, the J end lost 0 bases, and 12 bases lay between the germline ends. The CDR3 sequence is 15 residues long. Per the germline V gene, CDR1 is DFQATT and CDR2 is SNEGSKA (reference sequence).

This chain connects TRBV5-4 to TRBJ1-2; D perhaps matches TRBD1 (5 bases). The CDR3 is made up of 15 amino acids. Germline V gene sequence: CDR1 SGHNT, CDR2 YYREEE (reference sequence). The V gene lost 6 bases and the J gene lost 4 bases, with 19 bases spanning the gap. CDR3 protein: CASNFQGKGSYGYTF. The CDR3 nucleotides are TGTGCCAGCAACTTTCAGGGTAAAGGTTCCTATGGCTACACCTTC.

The genes are TRBV2 and TRBJ2-5; no clear D gene. V gave up 6 bases and J gave up 1 base, with 12 bases separating them. CDR1 is SNHLY, CDR2 FYNNEI, per germline. The CDR3 extends over 14 amino acids. For the CDR3, the DNA is TGTGCCAGCAGGTTTAGCTATATCCAAGAGACCCAGTACTTC. This gives the protein CASRFSYIQETQYF.

J is TRBJ2-1 and V is TRBV6-5, with TRBD2 matching over 11 bases. Germline V CDR1 and CDR2: MNHEY, SVGAGI. This CDR3 contains 12 residues. Trimming removed 6 bases from V and 15 bases from J; junction bases left unmatched: 7. CDR3 nucleotide sequence: TGTGCCAGCAGGTTCCCTAGCGGGAGGCGGTTCTTC. This encodes CASRFPSGRRFF.

This chain joins TRBV5-6 and TRBJ1-5; tentatively, D is TRBD1 (5 bases). CDR1 is SGHDT and CDR2 is YYEEEE in the germline V gene. The CDR3 has 15 residues. V lost 2 bases and J lost 9, with 18 bases in between. CDR3 bases: TGTGCCAGCAGCTTATACAGGCTTTTGGATCGGCCCCAGCATTTT. It yields the protein CASSLYRLLDRPQHF. The full variable domain, with the rest looked up from reference TRBV5-6 and TRBJ1-5, is DAGVTQSPTHLIKTRGQQVTLRCSPKSGHDTVSWYQQALGQGPQFIFQYYEEEERQRGNFPDRFSGHQFPNYSSELNVNALLLGDSALYLCASSLYRLLDRPQHFGDGTRLSIL.

The CDR3 DNA follows: TGTGCCAGCAGGAGGGGGCGGAATCAGCCCCAGCATTTT. It specifies CASRRGRNQPQHF. The chain employs TRBV6-5 and TRBJ1-5; 7 bases line up with TRBD1. The J segment lost 4 bases and the V segment lost 6 bases, leaving 3 bases of the junction unmatched. The CDR3 covers 13 residues. Germline V lookup: CDR1 MNHEY, CDR2 SVGAGI.

V usage is TRBV18 and J usage is TRBJ2-7; 7 bases are a match to TRBD2. Trimming took 2 bases from V and 0 from J; bases not matched to a gene: 4. Germline assignment: CDR1 KGHSH and CDR2 LQKENI. The CDR3 consists of 15 residues. CDR3 residues: CASSPELANSYEQYF. In nucleotides, the CDR3 is TGTGCCAGCTCACCAGAACTAGCGAACTCCTACGAGCAGTACTTC.

This chain connects TRBV29-1 to TRBJ2-1; 10 positions agree with TRBD2. The ends lost 3 bases at V and 7 bases at J; junction bases unmatched: 6. Germline V CDR1 and CDR2: SQVTM, ANQGSEA. This CDR3 is built from 14 residues. CDR3 protein: CSVDLAGEGNEQFF. The CDR3 DNA reads TGCAGCGTTGACCTAGCGGGAGAGGGAAATGAGCAGTTCTTC.

Comments on this clone: The sample contains more than one DNA sequence encoding this CDR3. The V gene is TRBV12-3 or TRBV12-4, the J gene TRBJ1-1; D may be TRBD1 (5 bases). The CDR3 contains 12 residues. Trimming removed 3 bases at V and 8 bases at J, with 10 bases between. In nucleotides, the CDR3 is TGTGCCAGCAGTTTGGGGCAGCCCGAAGCTTTCTTT. It translates to CASSLGQPEAFF.

The chain is built from TRBV3-1 (or the pseudogene TRBV3-2) and TRBJ2-1; D ambiguous. V lost 0 bases and J lost 0, with 6 bases in between. The germline V gene encodes CDR1 LGHDT and CDR2 YNNKEL (reference sequence). The CDR3 consists of 15 residues. CDR3 bases: TGTGCCAGCAGCCAAGACCGGAGCTCCTACAATGAGCAGTTCTTC. Its translation is CASSQDRSSYNEQFF.

The rearrangement joins TRBV2 to TRBJ1-6; 8 positions agree with TRBD1. Germline V gene data show CDR1 as SNHLY and CDR2 as FYNNEI. V dropped 7 bases and J dropped 8; count of bases not matched to a gene: 7. The length of the CDR3 is 14 residues. CDR3 residues: CASKGGQVDSPLHF. CDR3 nucleotides: TGTGCCAGCAAAGGGGGACAGGTGGATTCACCCCTCCACTTT.